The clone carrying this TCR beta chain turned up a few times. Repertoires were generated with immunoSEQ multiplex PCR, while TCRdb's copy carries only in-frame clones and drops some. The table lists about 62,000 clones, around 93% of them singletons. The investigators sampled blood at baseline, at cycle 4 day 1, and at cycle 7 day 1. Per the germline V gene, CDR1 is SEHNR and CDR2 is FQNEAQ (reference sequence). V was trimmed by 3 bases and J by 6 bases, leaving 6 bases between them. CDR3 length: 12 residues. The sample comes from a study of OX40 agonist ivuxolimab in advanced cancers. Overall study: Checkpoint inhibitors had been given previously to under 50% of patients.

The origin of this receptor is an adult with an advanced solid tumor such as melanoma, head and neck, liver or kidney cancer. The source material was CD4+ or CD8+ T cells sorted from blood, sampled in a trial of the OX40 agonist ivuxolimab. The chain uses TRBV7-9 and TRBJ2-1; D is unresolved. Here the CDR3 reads CASSFVGNEQFF. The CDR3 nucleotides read TGTGCCAGCAGCTTCGTGGGCAATGAGCAGTTCTTC.